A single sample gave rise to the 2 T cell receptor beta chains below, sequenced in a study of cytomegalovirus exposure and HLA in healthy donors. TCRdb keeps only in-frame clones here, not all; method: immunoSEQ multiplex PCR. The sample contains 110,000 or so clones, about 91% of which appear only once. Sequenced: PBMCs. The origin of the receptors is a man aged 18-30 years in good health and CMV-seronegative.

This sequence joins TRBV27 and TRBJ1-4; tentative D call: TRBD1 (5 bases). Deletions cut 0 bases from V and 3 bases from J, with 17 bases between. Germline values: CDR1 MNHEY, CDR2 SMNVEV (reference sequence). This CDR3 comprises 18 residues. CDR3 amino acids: CASSLSSGGGNANEKLFF. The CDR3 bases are TGTGCCAGCAGTTTATCGAGTGGGGGGGGGAACGCTAATGAAAAACTGTTTTTT.

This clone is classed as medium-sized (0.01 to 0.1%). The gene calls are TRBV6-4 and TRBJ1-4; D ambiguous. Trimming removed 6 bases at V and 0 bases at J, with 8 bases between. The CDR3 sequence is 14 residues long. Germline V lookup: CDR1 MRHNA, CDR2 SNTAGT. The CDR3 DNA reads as TGTGCCAGCAGCGAGGATGCAACTAATGAAAAACTGTTTTTT. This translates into CASSEDATNEKLFF.